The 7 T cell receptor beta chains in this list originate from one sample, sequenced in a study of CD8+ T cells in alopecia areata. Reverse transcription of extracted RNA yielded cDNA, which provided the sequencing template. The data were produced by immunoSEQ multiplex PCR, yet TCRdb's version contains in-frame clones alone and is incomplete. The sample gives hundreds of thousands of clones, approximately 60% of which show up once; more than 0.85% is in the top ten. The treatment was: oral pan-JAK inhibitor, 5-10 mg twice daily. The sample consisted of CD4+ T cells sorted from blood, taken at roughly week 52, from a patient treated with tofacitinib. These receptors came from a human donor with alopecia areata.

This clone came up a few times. DNA of the CDR3: TGTGCCTGGAGTGTCTTAACAGGGACTAGCACAGATACGCAGTATTTT. This translates into CAWSVLTGTSTDTQYF. The rearrangement links TRBV30 to TRBJ2-3; D could derive from TRBD1 or TRBD2 (6 bases each). The germline V and J ends were trimmed by 0 bases and 0 bases, with 13 bases remaining between them. The germline CDR1 and CDR2 sequences are GTSNPN and SVGIG (reference sequence). This CDR3 region has 16 residues.

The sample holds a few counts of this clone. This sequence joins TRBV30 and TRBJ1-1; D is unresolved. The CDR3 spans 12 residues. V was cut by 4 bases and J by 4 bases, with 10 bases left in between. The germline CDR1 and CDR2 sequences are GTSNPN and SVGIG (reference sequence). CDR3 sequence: CAWITRFTEAFF. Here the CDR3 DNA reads TGTGCCTGGATCACAAGGTTCACTGAAGCTTTCTTT.

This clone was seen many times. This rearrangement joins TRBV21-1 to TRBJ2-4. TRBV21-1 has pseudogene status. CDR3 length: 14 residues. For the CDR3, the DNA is TGTGCCAGCAGCAAAGGTCCAATTTGGAACATTCAGTACTTC. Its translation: CASSKGPIWNIQYF.

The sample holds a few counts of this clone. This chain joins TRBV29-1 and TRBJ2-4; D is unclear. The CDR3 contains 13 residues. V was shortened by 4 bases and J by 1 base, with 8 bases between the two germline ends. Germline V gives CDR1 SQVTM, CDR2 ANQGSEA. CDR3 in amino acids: CSVGPVAKNIQYF. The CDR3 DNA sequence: TGCAGCGTTGGTCCTGTCGCCAAAAACATTCAGTACTTC. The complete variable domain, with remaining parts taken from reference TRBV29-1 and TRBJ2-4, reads SAVISQKPSRDICQRGTSLTIQCQVDSQVTMMFWYRQQPGQSLTLIATANQGSEATYESGFVIDKFPISRPNLTFSTLTVSNMSPEDSSIYLCSVGPVAKNIQYFGAGTRLSVL.

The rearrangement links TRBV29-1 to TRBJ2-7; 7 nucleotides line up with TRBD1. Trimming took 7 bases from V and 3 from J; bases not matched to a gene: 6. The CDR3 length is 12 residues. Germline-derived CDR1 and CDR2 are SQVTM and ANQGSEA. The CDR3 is CSAEDRSYEQYF. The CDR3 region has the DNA TGCAGCGCCGAGGACAGGAGCTACGAGCAGTACTTC.

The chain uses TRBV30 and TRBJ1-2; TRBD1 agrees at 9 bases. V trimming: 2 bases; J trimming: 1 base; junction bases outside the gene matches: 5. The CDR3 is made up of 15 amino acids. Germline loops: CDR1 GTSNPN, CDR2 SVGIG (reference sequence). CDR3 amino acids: CAWSPTGGHNYGYTF. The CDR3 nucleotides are TGTGCCTGGAGTCCCACAGGGGGCCATAACTATGGCTACACCTTC. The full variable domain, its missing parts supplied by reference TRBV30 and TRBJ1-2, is SQTIHQWPATLVQPVGSPLSLECTVEGTSNPNLYWYRQAAGRGLQLLFYSVGIGQISSEVPQNLSASRPQDRQFILSSKKLLLSDSGFYLCAWSPTGGHNYGYTFGSGTRLTVV.

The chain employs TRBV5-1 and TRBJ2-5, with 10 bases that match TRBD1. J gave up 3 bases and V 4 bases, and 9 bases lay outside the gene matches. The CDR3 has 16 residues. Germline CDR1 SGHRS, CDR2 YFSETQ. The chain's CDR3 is CASSPAGTGAKETQYF. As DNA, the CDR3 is TGCGCCAGCAGCCCGGCCGGGACAGGGGCTAAAGAGACCCAGTACTTC. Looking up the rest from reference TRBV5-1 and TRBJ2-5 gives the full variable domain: KAGVTQTPRYLIKTRGQQVTLSCSPISGHRSVSWYQQTPGQGLQFLFEYFSETQRNKGNFPGRFSGRQFSNSRSEMNVSTLELGDSALYLCASSPAGTGAKETQYFGPGTRLLVL.